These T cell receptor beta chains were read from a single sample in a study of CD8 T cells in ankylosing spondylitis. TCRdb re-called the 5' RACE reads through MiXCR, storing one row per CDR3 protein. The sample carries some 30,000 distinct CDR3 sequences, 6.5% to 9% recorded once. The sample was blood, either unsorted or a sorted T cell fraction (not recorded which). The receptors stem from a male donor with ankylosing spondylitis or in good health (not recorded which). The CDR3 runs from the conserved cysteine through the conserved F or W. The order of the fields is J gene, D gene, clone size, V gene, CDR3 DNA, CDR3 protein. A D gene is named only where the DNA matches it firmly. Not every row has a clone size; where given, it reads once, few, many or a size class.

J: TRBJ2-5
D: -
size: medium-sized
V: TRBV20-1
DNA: TGCAGTTTGAAAGGGGTGGCGGGACTGGAGACCCAGTACTTC
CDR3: CSLKGVAGLETQYF

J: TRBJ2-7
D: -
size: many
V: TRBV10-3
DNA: TGTGCCGCCCGACCCCCCGACAAGTACGAGCAGTACTTC
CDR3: CAARPPDKYEQYF

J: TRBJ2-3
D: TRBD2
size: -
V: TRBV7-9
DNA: TGTGCCAGCAGCGCAGGGACTAGCGGGAGGGCGGCAGATACGCAGTATTTT
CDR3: CASSAGTSGRAADTQYF

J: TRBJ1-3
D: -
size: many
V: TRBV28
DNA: TGTGCCAGCAGTTTATCCTCCCTGGGGGCTGGAAACACCATATATTTT
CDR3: CASSLSSLGAGNTIYF

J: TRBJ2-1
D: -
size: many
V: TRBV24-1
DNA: TGTGCCACCAGTGATTTGAAATTTGGGGGGAGCAATGAGCAGTTCTTC
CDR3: CATSDLKFGGSNEQFF

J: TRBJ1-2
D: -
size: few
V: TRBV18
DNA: TGTGCCAGCTCAGCAGACGCTAACTATGGCTACACCTTC
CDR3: CASSADANYGYTF

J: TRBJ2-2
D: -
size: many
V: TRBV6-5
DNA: TGTGCCAGCAGACTCGAGAACACCGGGGAGCTGTTTTTT
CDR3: CASRLENTGELFF

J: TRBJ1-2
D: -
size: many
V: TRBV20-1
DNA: TGCAGTCCACAAGCCGGGACATTTTATGGCTACACCTTC
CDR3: CSPQAGTFYGYTF

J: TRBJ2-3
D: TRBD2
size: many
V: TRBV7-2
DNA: TGTGCCAGCAGCCCCCCTGGGGCGGGAGTGGGAGATACGCAGTATTTT
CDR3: CASSPPGAGVGDTQYF

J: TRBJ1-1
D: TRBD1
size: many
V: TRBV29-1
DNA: TGCAGCGTTGAAGGGACAGGGGGCACTGAAGCTTTCTTT
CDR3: CSVEGTGGTEAFF

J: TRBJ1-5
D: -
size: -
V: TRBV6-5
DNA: TGTGCCAGCAGTTACGCCCTTAGCAATCAGCCCCAGCATTTT
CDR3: CASSYALSNQPQHF